This T cell receptor (beta chain) appears in the sequencing data of a study of PD-1 blockade in classical Hodgkin lymphoma. As to time point: cycle 4 day 1 (C4D1), after five to seven weeks of nivolumab. Brentuximab vedotin exposure varied among the patients, all of whom had relapsed after autologous stem cell transplantation. Profiling relied on immunoSEQ multiplex PCR, and the TCRdb table lists in-frame clones only, not all of them. The table has tens of thousands of clones, approximately 80% seen once. The CDR3 totals 15 residues. Germline V lookup: CDR1 MNHEY, CDR2 SMNVEV (reference sequence). The junction had 3 bases not matched to a gene; V was cut back by 3 bases and J by 0 bases. In its sample, this clone was seen a few times. No antigen is known for it. Overall study findings and caveats: Patients who responded completely had about the same baseline diversity as newly diagnosed patients. By cycle point C4D1, TCR diversity had risen significantly in CD4+ cells (but not CD8+ cells). With respect to the repertoire differences, their causes, possibly disease activity or prior therapy, remain undefined.

This sample comprised peripheral blood mononuclear cells (PBMCs), obtained before the fourth cycle of nivolumab. This chain links TRBV27 with TRBJ1-1; 8 bases fit TRBD1. This TCR was recovered from a human donor with classical Hodgkin lymphoma. CDR3 nucleotide sequence: TGTGCCAGCAGTTTTCGGACAGGGATGAACACTGAAGCTTTCTTT. This translates into CASSFRTGMNTEAFF.